The 25 T cell receptor beta chains in this list originate from one sample, sequenced in a study of blood T cell repertoires in COVID-19. Data came from immunoSEQ multiplex PCR; TCRdb stores just in-frame clones and leaves some out. The sample carries around 280,000 clones, 90% recorded once. Source material: PBMCs or T cells enriched from blood (not recorded which). Source of these receptors: a woman younger than 30 with acute COVID-19.

The chain recombines TRBV27 with TRBJ2-6; TRBD1 might be the D (6 bases). V was trimmed by 5 bases and J by 0 bases, leaving 20 bases between them. Germline lookup yields CDR1 MNHEY and CDR2 SMNVEV (reference sequence). This CDR3 is built from 19 residues. The CDR3 protein is CASSPHRGQVGSGANVLTF. The CDR3, as DNA: TGTGCCAGCAGTCCACACCGGGGACAAGTGGGCTCTGGGGCCAACGTCCTGACTTTC.

This chain uses TRBV19 with TRBJ1-1, with no clear D. The CDR3 totals 16 residues. Deletions cut 2 bases from V and 4 bases from J, with 17 bases between. Per the germline V gene, CDR1 is LNHDA and CDR2 is SQIVND (reference sequence). The chain's CDR3 is CASSIWPRGEGTEAFF. CDR3 bases: TGTGCCAGTAGTATATGGCCCCGCGGGGAGGGCACTGAAGCTTTCTTT.

The chain links TRBV14 to TRBJ1-2; D not certain. V lost 5 bases and J lost 5, with 9 bases in between. Germline V gene sequence: CDR1 SGHDN, CDR2 FVKESK. The CDR3 covers 12 residues. The CDR3 spells CASSELPYGYTF. Written as DNA, the CDR3 is TGTGCCAGCAGCGAGTTGCCGTATGGCTACACCTTC.

V is TRBV24-1 and J is TRBJ2-1; D may be TRBD1 (6 bases). V was clipped by 9 bases and J by 8 bases, with 22 bases between them. The CDR3 contains 15 residues. Looked up from germline, CDR1 is KGHDR and CDR2 is SFDVKD. The CDR3 sequence is CATGGLSTGRDEQFF. In nucleotides, the CDR3 is TGTGCCACCGGGGGCCTCTCGACCGGCCGAGATGAGCAGTTCTTC.

J is TRBJ1-3 and V is TRBV19; D is uncertain. With 3 bases removed from V and 0 bases from J, the gap between germline ends came to 9 bases. The CDR3 has 15 residues. The germline V gene has CDR1 LNHDA and CDR2 SQIVND (reference sequence). This CDR3 is CASSMGSFSGNTIYF. As DNA, the CDR3 is TGTGCCAGTAGTATGGGCAGTTTCTCTGGAAACACCATATATTTT.

The chain carries TRBV5-1 and TRBJ1-4, with a possible D match to TRBD1 (6 bases). The germline V gene has CDR1 SGHRS and CDR2 YFSETQ. With 4 bases removed from V and 0 bases from J, the gap between germline ends came to 16 bases. The CDR3 totals 17 residues. In DNA, the CDR3 is TGCGCCAGCAGCAAGGACAGTTGGACAACAACTAATGAAAAACTGTTTTTT. Protein: CASSKDSWTTTNEKLFF.

The CDR3 spells CASSYGQGHGYTF. The DNA of the CDR3 is TGTGCCAGCAGTTACGGACAGGGCCATGGCTACACCTTC. This rearrangement joins TRBV6-5 to TRBJ1-2, with TRBD1 matching over 8 bases. V was pared by 2 bases and J by 6 bases, with 2 bases of the junction left unmatched. The germline gives CDR1 MNHEY, CDR2 SVGAGI. This CDR3 spans 13 amino acids.

The CDR3 DNA reads as TGTGCCAGCAGCTTTATGACAGGGGTGTACGAGCAGTACTTC. Protein: CASSFMTGVYEQYF. The chain links TRBV7-8 to TRBJ2-7, with 8 bases aligning to TRBD1. CDR1 SGHVS and CDR2 FQNEAQ come from the germline V gene. The V and J ends lost 3 bases and 4 bases, in that order; junction bases with no gene match: 5. The CDR3 is made up of 14 amino acids.

The chain has TRBV28 and TRBJ1-2; the D gene is possibly TRBD1 (5 bases). Trimming took 2 bases from V and 5 from J, leaving 9 bases between them. The CDR3 is made up of 13 amino acids. Germline values: CDR1 MDHEN, CDR2 SYDVKM. As DNA, the CDR3 is TGTGCCAGCAGTTTACAGGGTCGGTATGGCTACACCTTC. Amino acid sequence: CASSLQGRYGYTF.

CDR3 nucleotide sequence: TGTGCCAGCAGTTCACCGAGCGCCGGACAGGGGCCATCCTACGAGCAGTACTTC. Its translation is CASSSPSAGQGPSYEQYF. The chain uses TRBV28 and TRBJ2-7; 9 bases are a match to TRBD1. CDR1 is MDHEN, CDR2 SYDVKM, per germline. The CDR3 sequence is 18 residues long. V was pared by 4 bases and J by 1 base, with 14 bases of the junction left unmatched.

The chain recombines TRBV28 with TRBJ1-5; 10 positions agree with TRBD1. The CDR3 runs to 16 residues. After removal of 1 base from V and 4 bases from J, the junction contained 4 bases not matched to a gene. CDR1 MDHEN and CDR2 SYDVKM come from the germline V gene. In DNA form, the CDR3 reads TGTGCCAGCAGTTTATATCCGGGACAGGGGAATCAGCCCCAGCATTTT. Its protein is CASSLYPGQGNQPQHF. Combining the CDR3 with reference TRBV28 and TRBJ1-5 gives the whole variable domain DVKVTQSSRYLVKRTGEKVFLECVQDMDHENMFWYRQDPGLGLRLIYFSYDVKMKEKGDIPEGYSVSREKKERFSLILESASTNQTSMYLCASSLYPGQGNQPQHFGDGTRLSIL.

This clone was detected only once. The chain uses TRBV6-5 and TRBJ1-2; 9 positions match TRBD1. Trimming cost V 0 bases and J 10 bases; bases outside gene matches: 12. This CDR3 contains 16 residues. Germline CDR1 and CDR2: MNHEY and SVGAGI. In DNA, the CDR3 is TGTGCCAGCAGTTACTCGCTAGTCCCGGGACAGGGTCACTACACCTTC. This codes for CASSYSLVPGQGHYTF.

This clone was recorded at least ten times. The rearrangement links TRBV7-9 to TRBJ2-1, with TRBD1 matching over 10 bases. Germline V gives CDR1 SEHNR, CDR2 FQNEAQ (reference sequence). V lost 5 bases, J lost 3 bases, and 4 bases stayed unmatched. The CDR3 has 15 residues. The CDR3 is CASSIGQGDYNEQFF. The CDR3, as DNA: TGTGCCAGCAGCATAGGACAGGGGGACTACAATGAGCAGTTCTTC.

This clone was recorded only once. This chain connects TRBV3-1 (or the pseudogene TRBV3-2) to TRBJ2-7; 9 bases line up with TRBD1. CDR1 and CDR2 (germline): LGHDT, YNNKEL (reference sequence). Losses at the gene ends were 0 bases for V and 9 bases for J; bases not matched to a gene: 3. This CDR3 contains 13 residues. CDR3 in DNA: TGTGCCAGCAGCCAAGATTGGGGACAGGGGCAGTACTTC. Residues: CASSQDWGQGQYF.

This rearrangement joins TRBV24-1 to TRBJ2-2, with TRBD1 matching 10 bases. V was pared by 3 bases and J by 0 bases, with 3 bases of the junction left unmatched. Germline-derived CDR1 and CDR2 are KGHDR and SFDVKD. The CDR3 extends over 17 amino acids. The CDR3 nucleotides read TGTGCCACCAGTGATCCCGGGACAGGGGCGAACACCGGGGAGCTGTTTTTT. It codes for CATSDPGTGANTGELFF.

The gene calls are TRBV20-1 and TRBJ2-1, with unresolved D. CDR3 length: 11 residues. Trimming took 0 bases from V and 12 from J, leaving 9 bases between them. Germline loops: CDR1 DFQATT, CDR2 SNEGSKA (reference sequence). The CDR3 here is CSARDPLGQFF. The DNA of the CDR3 is TGCAGTGCTAGAGATCCGCTCGGGCAGTTCTTC.

With regard to this clone: The sample holds other DNA sequences that translate to the same CDR3. The chain uses TRBV4-3 and TRBJ2-1, with 10 nucleotides matching TRBD2. The CDR3 sequence is 15 residues long. The ends lost 3 bases at V and 4 bases at J; junction bases unmatched: 3. Germline assignment: CDR1 LGHNA and CDR2 YSLEER. For the CDR3, the DNA is TGCGCCAGCAGCCATGGGACTAGCGTTTACAATGAGCAGTTCTTC. Residues: CASSHGTSVYNEQFF.

The chain recombines TRBV18 with TRBJ2-7, with 11 positions matching TRBD1. Germline-derived CDR1 and CDR2 are KGHSH and LQKENI. V trimming: 2 bases; J trimming: 4 bases; junction bases outside the gene matches: 4. The CDR3 extends over 15 amino acids. In DNA form, the CDR3 reads TGTGCCAGCTCACCAGCCGGGACAGGGGGGTACGAGCAGTACTTC. This gives the protein CASSPAGTGGYEQYF.

The CDR3: CASSLGSGHTDTQYF. The DNA for the CDR3 is TGTGCCAGCTCACTGGGTAGCGGGCACACAGATACGCAGTATTTT. The V gene is TRBV18, the J gene TRBJ2-3, with TRBD2 matching 7 bases. The V segment lost 4 bases and the J segment 2 bases; nucleotides outside the gene matches: 6. The CDR3 spans 15 residues. Looked up from germline, CDR1 is KGHSH and CDR2 is LQKENI.

The rearrangement links TRBV27 to TRBJ1-2; 10 nucleotides agree with TRBD1. Germline lookup yields CDR1 MNHEY and CDR2 SMNVEV (reference sequence). The CDR3 is 17 amino acids. The junction had 14 bases not matched to a gene; V was cut back by 6 bases and J by 4 bases. The CDR3 reads CASRPRQGAQFRYGYTF. The CDR3 region has the DNA TGTGCCAGCAGGCCACGACAGGGGGCGCAGTTTCGCTATGGCTACACCTTC.

The V and J genes are TRBV6-2 or TRBV6-3 and TRBJ1-6; D perhaps matches TRBD1 (5 bases). The CDR3 runs to 15 residues. The V end lost 3 bases, the J end lost 8 bases, and 14 bases lay between the germline ends. CDR1 is MNHEY, CDR2 SVGEGT, per germline. The CDR3 DNA sequence: TGTGCCAGCAGTTATTTTGGACAAAGGGATTCACCCCTCCACTTT. Amino acid sequence: CASSYFGQRDSPLHF.

V and J are TRBV5-1 and TRBJ2-1; 8 nucleotides line up with TRBD2. Germline V gene data show CDR1 as SGHRS and CDR2 as YFSETQ. J lost 4 bases, V lost 3 bases, and 12 bases had no gene match. This CDR3 is 17 amino acids long. This CDR3 reads CASSSLQSGSGYNEQFF. The CDR3 region has the DNA TGCGCCAGCAGCTCCCTCCAAAGCGGGAGTGGTTACAATGAGCAGTTCTTC.

The rearrangement uses TRBV4-1 and TRBJ2-7; possible D gene TRBD1, 6 bases. Between the trimmed V and J ends, which lost 1 base and 0 bases, there was a span of 13 bases. CDR3 length: 16 amino acids. The V gene's germline CDR1 is MGHRA and CDR2 YSYEKL. The CDR3 reads CASSQGGRAVSYEQYF. The DNA of the CDR3 is TGCGCCAGCAGCCAAGGGGGGCGGGCCGTCTCCTACGAGCAGTACTTC.

This clone was recorded only once. The chain has TRBV6-5 and TRBJ2-7; 9 bases agree with TRBD1. The CDR3 is 13 amino acids. Germline values: CDR1 MNHEY, CDR2 SVGAGI. The V and J ends lost 10 bases and 4 bases, in that order; junction bases with no gene match: 8. The CDR3 nucleotides are TGTGCCACTAATCCGGGACAGGGTTACGAGCAGTACTTC. Translating it yields CATNPGQGYEQYF.

The chain carries TRBV4-1 and TRBJ2-1; TRBD2 aligns across 12 bases. The germline V gene has CDR1 MGHRA and CDR2 YSYEKL. The length of the CDR3 is 16 residues. Trimming cost V 3 bases and J 7 bases; bases outside gene matches: 7. The CDR3: CASSQPTSGSKNEQFF. CDR3 DNA: TGCGCCAGCAGCCAGCCGACTAGCGGGAGTAAAAATGAGCAGTTCTTC.